Presented here are 18 T cell receptor beta chains from one specimen sequenced in a study of cytomegalovirus exposure and HLA in healthy donors. Use of 60 Vbeta and 13 Jbeta primers characterized the PCR. The data were produced by immunoSEQ multiplex PCR, yet TCRdb's version contains in-frame clones alone and is incomplete. The profile shows over 80,000 clones, 76% of them singletons. Sequencing used PBMCs. The receptors were gathered from a man aged 35-49 years in good health and CMV-seronegative.

The rearrangement links TRBV29-1 to TRBJ2-3, with 8 bases aligning to TRBD1. The CDR3 loop spans 14 amino acids. V lost 7 bases to trimming and J lost 1 base; unmatched junction nucleotides: 7. CDR1 is SQVTM and CDR2 is ANQGSEA in the germline V gene. The CDR3 bases are TGCAGCGGAAGACAGGGGCGACGCACAGATACGCAGTATTTT. It translates to CSGRQGRRTDTQYF.

The rearrangement links TRBV6-1 to TRBJ1-4, with 7 bases fitting TRBD1. Trimming cost V 0 bases and J 8 bases; bases outside gene matches: 9. Germline V gives CDR1 MNHNS, CDR2 SASEGT. The CDR3 totals 16 residues. This CDR3 reads CASSEAPHRGVEKLFF. As DNA, the CDR3 is TGTGCCAGCAGTGAAGCACCTCACAGGGGCGTGGAAAAACTGTTTTTT.

The chain employs TRBV2 and TRBJ2-2, with D perhaps TRBD1 (6 bases). CDR1 and CDR2 (germline): SNHLY, FYNNEI. V was pared by 5 bases and J by 3 bases, with 13 bases between. This CDR3 comprises 15 residues. CDR3 protein: CASSLGQADTGELFF. As DNA, the CDR3 is TGTGCCAGCAGTTTGGGACAAGCCGACACCGGGGAGCTGTTTTTT.

Written as DNA, the CDR3 is TGTGCCAGCAGTACTCATCCGAGCAATCAGCCCCAGCATTTT. This translates into CASSTHPSNQPQHF. The genes are TRBV6-4 and TRBJ1-5; no reliable D call. Trimming left V 5 bases short and J 1 base short, with 9 bases between. Per the germline V gene, CDR1 is MRHNA and CDR2 is SNTAGT. This CDR3 has 14 residues.

V is TRBV10-3 and J is TRBJ1-1; the match to TRBD1 covers 8 bases. CDR1 is ENHRY, CDR2 SYGVKD, per germline. The CDR3 consists of 14 residues. V was clipped by 8 bases and J by 2 bases; unmatched bases: 7. The CDR3, as DNA: TGTGCCATCCAGGACAGGGTGGTTAACACTGAAGCTTTCTTT. This encodes CAIQDRVVNTEAFF.

CDR3 region: CASSPEISGEYSNQPQHF. The CDR3 region has the DNA TGTGCCAGCAGCCCGGAGATTTCAGGGGAGTATAGCAATCAGCCCCAGCATTTT. The V and J genes are TRBV7-9 and TRBJ1-5; a weak D match, TRBD1 (6 bases). The CDR3 spans 18 residues. In germline, CDR1 is SEHNR, CDR2 FQNEAQ (reference sequence). V lost 5 bases to trimming and J lost 0 bases, with 20 bases between them.

In its sample, this clone was seen a few times. This chain connects TRBV6-6 to TRBJ2-5; tentatively, D is TRBD1 (5 bases). V shed 4 bases and J shed 5 bases, with 11 bases lying between them. Per the germline V gene, CDR1 is MNHNY and CDR2 is SVGAGI (reference sequence). The CDR3 has 13 amino acids. The CDR3 coding sequence is TGTGCCAGCAGTTTGATAGGGGATGAGACCCAGTACTTC. It is translated as CASSLIGDETQYF.

The V and J genes are TRBV5-8 and TRBJ1-6, with D possibly TRBD1 on 5 matching bases. V dropped 4 bases and J dropped 2 bases, with 10 bases sitting between them. The CDR3 is 15 residues long. CDR1 and CDR2 (germline): SGHTS, YDEGEE. The CDR3: CASSALDTYNSPLHF. CDR3 sequence (DNA): TGTGCCAGCAGCGCCTTGGACACCTATAATTCACCCCTCCACTTT.

The rearrangement links TRBV5-4 to TRBJ2-5; 7 bases are shared with TRBD2. Looked up from germline, CDR1 is SGHNT and CDR2 is YYREEE (reference sequence). Germline trimming cut 6 bases from V and 5 bases from J; bases unmatched to any gene: 13. This CDR3 contains 15 residues. The DNA for the CDR3 is TGTGCCAGCAACATGGGGGGGGGTCGGAGGGAGACCCAGTACTTC. Its protein product is CASNMGGGRRETQYF.

The rearrangement joins TRBV5-1 to TRBJ2-5, with 7 bases identical to TRBD1. CDR3 length: 14 amino acids. V dropped 4 bases and J dropped 1; count of bases not matched to a gene: 4. Germline V gene lookup returns CDR1 SGHRS and CDR2 YFSETQ. The CDR3 DNA follows: TGCGCCAGCAGCGTAGGGACAGCCCAAGAGACCCAGTACTTC. Its protein is CASSVGTAQETQYF.

V is TRBV5-4 and J is TRBJ2-3; TRBD2 aligns across 9 bases. The J segment lost 2 bases and the V segment lost 1 base, leaving 2 bases of the junction unmatched. CDR1 is SGHNT and CDR2 is YYREEE in the germline V gene (reference sequence). The CDR3 is made up of 15 amino acids. The CDR3 DNA sequence: TGTGCCAGCAGCTTGATAGCGGGGGACACAGATACGCAGTATTTT. It encodes CASSLIAGDTDTQYF.

This clone occurred once. The genes are TRBV19 and TRBJ1-1; 8 bases line up with TRBD1. CDR1 and CDR2 (germline): LNHDA, SQIVND (reference sequence). The CDR3 extends over 14 amino acids. With 4 bases clipped from V and 6 bases from J, the junction kept 7 bases outside the gene matches. CDR3 coding DNA: TGTGCCAGTAGTACGACAGGGGTTAACTCTGAAGCTTTCTTT. Its protein product is CASSTTGVNSEAFF.

The chain has TRBV10-3 and TRBJ1-1, with a possible D match to TRBD1 (5 bases). The V end lost 6 bases, the J end lost 5 bases, and 10 bases lay between the germline ends. CDR3 length: 12 residues. Germline V lookup: CDR1 ENHRY, CDR2 SYGVKD. The DNA for the CDR3 is TGTGCCATCAGCAGGGTGGGGACTGAAGCTTTCTTT. Translated, it gives CAISRVGTEAFF.

V gene TRBV9 combines with J gene TRBJ1-2, with a tentative D call TRBD1 (5 bases). Germline lookup yields CDR1 SGDLS and CDR2 YYNGEE. This CDR3 has 13 amino acids. Trimming pared 4 bases from V and 7 bases from J, leaving 14 bases between. The CDR3 DNA sequence: TGTGCCAGCAGCCCGATCCAGGGTCGTGGCTACACCTTC. Translation: CASSPIQGRGYTF.

This clone appeared a few times. This chain uses TRBV7-9 with TRBJ2-4; D may be TRBD2 (5 bases). The CDR3 is made up of 19 amino acids. Germline V lookup: CDR1 SEHNR, CDR2 FQNEAQ (reference sequence). V lost 2 bases and J lost 1, with 21 bases in between. The CDR3 region is CASSLSPIRGPRAKNIQYF. The CDR3 nucleotides are TGTGCCAGCAGCTTATCACCCATACGGGGTCCCAGGGCCAAAAACATTCAGTACTTC. The whole variable domain, filled in from reference TRBV7-9 and TRBJ2-4, reads DTGVSQNPRHKITKRGQNVTFRCDPISEHNRLYWYRQTLGQGPEFLTYFQNEAQLEKSRLLSDRFSAERPKGSFSTLEIQRTEQGDSAMYLCASSLSPIRGPRAKNIQYFGAGTRLSVL.

This sequence joins TRBV4-3 and TRBJ1-1; D is unclear. The germline V gene encodes CDR1 LGHNA and CDR2 YSLEER. The CDR3 is made up of 14 amino acids. The V end lost 0 bases, the J end lost 4 bases, and 9 bases lay between the germline ends. The CDR3 region is CASSQESFSTEAFF. The CDR3 DNA sequence: TGCGCCAGCAGCCAAGAGAGTTTTAGCACTGAAGCTTTCTTT.

The CDR3 DNA sequence: TGTGCCAGTAACGAAGCACGGTCGGGTGGAAACACCATATATTTT. It yields the protein CASNEARSGGNTIYF. The chain is built from TRBV19 and TRBJ1-3, with unresolved D. CDR1 and CDR2 from the germline V gene are LNHDA and SQIVND (reference sequence). The V gene lost 7 bases and the J gene lost 3 bases, with 16 bases spanning the gap. The CDR3 extends over 15 amino acids. The full variable domain, completed using reference TRBV19 and TRBJ1-3, is DGGITQSPKYLFRKEGQNVTLSCEQNLNHDAMYWYRQDPGQGLRLIYYSQIVNDFQKGDIAEGYSVSREKKESFPLTVTSAQKNPTAFYLCASNEARSGGNTIYFGEGSWLTVV.

This chain joins TRBV30 and TRBJ1-4; no clear D. The CDR3 length is 14 residues. CDR1 GTSNPN and CDR2 SVGIG come from the germline V gene (reference sequence). Trimming left V 1 base short and J 2 bases short, with 8 bases between. CDR3 in amino acids: CAWSEGGTNEKLFF. Here the CDR3 DNA reads TGTGCCTGGAGTGAGGGAGGGACTAATGAAAAACTGTTTTTT.